This TCR beta chain was identified in a study of blood T cell repertoires in COVID-19. About the research overall: The study drew acute and convalescent COVID-19 samples from the United States, Italy and Spain.

Germline CDR1 SGHVS, CDR2 FNYEAQ. Unmatched junction bases numbered 5, after V lost 1 base and J lost 0 bases. This CDR3 spans 16 amino acids. Per the original data handling: Estimation of nucleated cell counts was performed using reference gene primer amplification. Libraries were prepared by immunoSEQ multiplex PCR; TCRdb keeps only in-frame clonotypes and omits some of them. The DNA gave D and trimming, while V, J and clone size come from that table. The sample includes around 270,000 clones, more than 75% of them seen just once. This chain joins TRBV7-6 and TRBJ2-5; 7 bases align to TRBD1. The receptor comes from a woman in her fifties or sixties with COVID-19, enrolled during active disease. Sequences were obtained from peripheral blood. The CDR3 protein is CASSLGGRGYQETQYF. The CDR3 DNA is TGTGCCAGCAGCTTAGGGGGCAGGGGGTACCAAGAGACCCAGTACTTC.